This is a list of T cell receptor beta chains from one sample in a study of T cell repertoires in cytomegalovirus infection. TCRdb recomputed calls from the reads with MiXCR, one row per CDR3 protein. The sample consists of around 130,000 distinct CDR3 sequences, 20% to 30% of them appearing once. These TCRs are of unknown antigen specificity. The sample taken for sequencing was PBMCs, sequenced either directly or after in vitro stimulation (not recorded which). The receptors derive from a human donor in good health (CMV status not recorded). Some clones in this sample may be carry-over from other donors' samples. Each CDR3 is given with its conserved first and last residue. D genes are given only for firm matches. A row's size may be missing; if present it is once, few, many or a size class.

d_call	clone_size	v_call	j_call	cdr3_aa	cdr3_nt
NA	NA	TRBV28	TRBJ1-6	CASSYTGSPLHF	TGTGCCAGCAGCTATACCGGGTCACCCCTCCACTTT
TRBD2	NA	TRBV6-5	TRBJ2-1	CASSYRNRLAGEQFF	TGTGCCAGCAGTTACCGGAACCGACTAGCGGGAGAGCAGTTCTTC
NA	many	TRBV7-2	TRBJ2-1	CASSLGVGPYNEQFF	TGTGCCAGCAGCTTAGGGGTGGGGCCCTACAATGAGCAGTTCTTC
TRBD1	few	TRBV27	TRBJ2-5	CASSGRQGSEETQYF	TGTGCCAGCAGTGGACGACAGGGAAGTGAAGAGACCCAGTACTTC
TRBD2	NA	TRBV30	TRBJ2-1	CALPRTSGRNEQFF	TGTGCCCTCCCCCGGACTAGCGGGAGGAATGAGCAGTTCTTC
NA	many	TRBV7-2	TRBJ2-5	CASSLALKETQYF	TGTGCCAGCAGCTTAGCGTTGAAGGAGACCCAGTACTTC
NA	many	TRBV6-5	TRBJ2-2	CASSYRGAGELFF	TGTGCCAGCAGTTACCGGGGAGCCGGGGAGCTGTTTTTT
TRBD2	many	TRBV7-9	TRBJ2-1	CASTGTSLILPPRNEQFF	TGTGCCAGCACCGGGACTAGCCTAATTTTGCCCCCACGCAATGAGCAGTTCTTC
NA	NA	TRBV7-9	TRBJ1-3	CASSLIRIDSGNTIYF	TGTGCCAGCAGCTTAATCCGGATTGACTCTGGAAACACCATATATTTT
NA	few	TRBV28	TRBJ2-3	CASSPLMVPDTQYF	TGTGCCAGCAGTCCACTTATGGTACCAGATACGCAGTATTTT
NA	many	TRBV7-8	TRBJ1-1	CASRVKQGEAFF	TGTGCCAGCAGGGTGAAGCAGGGGGAAGCTTTCTTT
TRBD2	few	TRBV19	TRBJ2-1	CASRPAGGNEQFF	TGTGCCAGTAGACCAGCGGGGGGGAATGAGCAGTTCTTC
NA	few	TRBV29-1	TRBJ2-1	CSVDPLGSSYNEQFF	TGCAGCGTGGACCCCCTGGGGAGCTCCTACAATGAGCAGTTCTTC
NA	NA	TRBV5-4	TRBJ2-3	CASSRPGYKTDTQYF	TGTGCCAGCAGCCGCCCCGGTTACAAAACAGATACGCAGTATTTT
TRBD2	many	TRBV28	TRBJ2-1	CASTPPLAGGSNEQFF	TGTGCCAGCACCCCGCCCCTAGCGGGAGGCAGCAATGAGCAGTTCTTC
TRBD2	NA	TRBV19	TRBJ2-1	CATSTRGVTSGGRNEQFF	TGTGCCACCTCTACAAGGGGTGTGACTAGCGGGGGGCGGAATGAGCAGTTCTTC
NA	NA	TRBV19	TRBJ2-1	CASSIEDQRYNEQFF	TGTGCCAGTAGTATCGAAGACCAGAGGTACAATGAGCAGTTCTTC
NA	few	TRBV19	TRBJ1-2	CASSIGGAVNYGYTF	TGTGCCAGTAGTATAGGCGGGGCCGTTAACTATGGCTACACCTTC
TRBD2	NA	TRBV30	TRBJ2-3	CAWSLGGSSDTQYF	TGTGCCTGGAGTCTTGGCGGGAGTTCAGATACGCAGTATTTT
NA	many	TRBV7-9	TRBJ1-1	CASSPAAATEAFF	TGTGCCAGCAGCCCGGCGGCTGCGACTGAAGCTTTCTTT
NA	NA	TRBV4-1	TRBJ1-3	CASSQTPGDSGNTIYF	TGCGCCAGCAGCCAAACCCCAGGGGACTCTGGAAACACCATATATTTT
TRBD2	NA	TRBV6-1	TRBJ2-1	CASSMTSGGNNEQFF	TGTGCCAGCAGTATGACTAGCGGGGGAAACAATGAGCAGTTCTTC
NA	NA	TRBV7-4	TRBJ2-3	CASSLGATDTQYF	TGTGCCAGCAGCTTAGGGGCCACAGATACGCAGTATTTT
TRBD2	NA	TRBV7-8	TRBJ2-2	CASSLPWASGPTGELFF	TGTGCCAGCAGCTTACCTTGGGCTAGCGGACCCACCGGGGAGCTGTTTTTT
TRBD2	medium-sized	TRBV7-2	TRBJ2-7	CASSFHLYSGSLSYEQYF	TGTGCCAGCAGCTTTCACCTCTATAGCGGGAGTCTTTCCTACGAGCAGTACTTC
TRBD2	NA	TRBV20-1	TRBJ2-3	CSAGRGGRTDTQYF	TGCAGTGCGGGAAGGGGCGGGAGGACAGATACGCAGTATTTT
TRBD2	few	TRBV15	TRBJ2-3	CATWTSGRDTQYF	TGTGCCACCTGGACTAGCGGGAGGGATACGCAGTATTTT
NA	medium-sized	TRBV19	TRBJ1-1	CASSPGQSPRMNTEAFF	TGTGCCAGTAGTCCCGGACAGTCTCCAAGGATGAACACTGAAGCTTTCTTT
TRBD2	many	TRBV6-2/TRBV6-3	TRBJ2-1	CASSRQTSGTYYNEQFF	TGTGCCAGCAGTCGCCAGACTAGCGGGACTTACTACAATGAGCAGTTCTTC
TRBD2	NA	TRBV4-2	TRBJ2-1	CASSQVGAGEFDEQFF	TGTGCCAGCAGCCAAGTAGGAGCGGGAGAGTTTGATGAGCAGTTCTTC
NA	NA	TRBV11-2	TRBJ2-5	CASSATVGVRETQYF	TGTGCCAGCAGCGCAACGGTGGGAGTGAGGGAGACCCAGTACTTC
NA	NA	TRBV27	TRBJ2-6	CASSFGGGPGANVLTF	TGTGCCAGCAGTTTCGGAGGGGGGCCGGGGGCCAACGTCCTGACTTTC
NA	few	TRBV18	TRBJ2-1	CASSPPVFGFGEQFF	TGTGCCAGCTCACCACCGGTATTTGGTTTCGGGGAGCAGTTCTTC
NA	few	TRBV6-6	TRBJ1-2	CASSYSYRGDGYTF	TGTGCCAGCAGTTACTCGTATAGGGGGGATGGCTACACCTTC
NA	few	TRBV11-2	TRBJ2-1	CASSHRGPYNEQFF	TGTGCCAGCAGCCACCGCGGGCCCTACAATGAGCAGTTCTTC
NA	NA	TRBV5-1	TRBJ1-6	CASSLNGEDNSPLHF	TGCGCCAGCAGCTTGAACGGCGAGGATAATTCACCCCTCCACTTT
TRBD1	few	TRBV6-2/TRBV6-3	TRBJ1-5	CASSPGFMGQANQPQHF	TGTGCCAGCAGTCCCGGGTTCATGGGACAGGCAAATCAGCCCCAGCATTTT
NA	NA	TRBV4-1	TRBJ2-7	CASSQRDSIYEQYF	TGCGCCAGCAGCCAACGGGACTCCATCTACGAGCAGTACTTC
TRBD1	NA	TRBV5-1	TRBJ2-6	CASSPKTGLKSGANVLTF	TGCGCCAGCAGCCCGAAGACAGGGCTTAAGTCTGGGGCCAACGTCCTGACTTTC
NA	few	TRBV14	TRBJ2-5	CASSPVRGETQYF	TGTGCCAGCAGCCCCGTCCGGGGAGAGACCCAGTACTTC
NA	many	TRBV7-2	TRBJ2-5	CASSLRFGNQETQYF	TGTGCCAGCAGCCTCCGGTTCGGGAACCAAGAGACCCAGTACTTC